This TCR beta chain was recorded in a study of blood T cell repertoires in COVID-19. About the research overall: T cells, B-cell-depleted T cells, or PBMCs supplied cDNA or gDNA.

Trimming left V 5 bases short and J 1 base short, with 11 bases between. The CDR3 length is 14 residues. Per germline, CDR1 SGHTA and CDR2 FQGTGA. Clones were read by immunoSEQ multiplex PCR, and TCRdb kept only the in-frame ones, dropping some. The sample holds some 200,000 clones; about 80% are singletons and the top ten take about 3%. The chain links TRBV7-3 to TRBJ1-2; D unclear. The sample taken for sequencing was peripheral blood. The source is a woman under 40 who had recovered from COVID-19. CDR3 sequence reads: CASSPSQVNYGYTF. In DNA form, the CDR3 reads TGTGCCAGCAGCCCATCCCAGGTTAACTATGGCTACACCTTC.